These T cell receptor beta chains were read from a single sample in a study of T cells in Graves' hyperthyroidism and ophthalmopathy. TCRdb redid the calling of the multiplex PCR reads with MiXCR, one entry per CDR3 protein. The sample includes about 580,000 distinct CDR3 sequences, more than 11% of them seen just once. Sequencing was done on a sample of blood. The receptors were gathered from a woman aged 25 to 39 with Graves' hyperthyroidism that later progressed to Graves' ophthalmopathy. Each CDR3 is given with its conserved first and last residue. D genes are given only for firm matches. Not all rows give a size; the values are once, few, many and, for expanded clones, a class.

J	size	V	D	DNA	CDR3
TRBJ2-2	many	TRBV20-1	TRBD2	TGCAGTGCAAGCCGACTAGCGGTGAACACCGGGGAGCTGTTTTTT	CSASRLAVNTGELFF
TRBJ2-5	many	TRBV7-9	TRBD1	TGTGCCAGCAGCTGGGGACAGGGGGGCGAGACCCAGTACTTC	CASSWGQGGETQYF
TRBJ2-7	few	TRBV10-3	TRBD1	TGTGCCATCAGTGATGCCGGGACAGGGTCATACGAGCAGTACTTC	CAISDAGTGSYEQYF
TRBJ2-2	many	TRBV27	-	TGTGCCAGCAGTTCGGCCGGAAGGGACACCGGGGAGCTGTTTTTT	CASSSAGRDTGELFF
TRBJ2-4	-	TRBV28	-	TGTGCCAGCAGTTTAGTGGGAGTTACTGACATTCAGTACTTC	CASSLVGVTDIQYF
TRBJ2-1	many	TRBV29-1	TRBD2	TGCAGCGTTGAAAAGTGGGAGGGCTCCTACAATGAGCAGTTCTTC	CSVEKWEGSYNEQFF
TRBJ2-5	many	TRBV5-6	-	TGTGCCAGCAGCTTGGTCAAGGGGGAAGAGACCCAGTACTTC	CASSLVKGEETQYF
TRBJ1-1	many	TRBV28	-	TGTGCCAGCAGATATCAGCGGGGCAACACTGAAGCTTTCTTT	CASRYQRGNTEAFF
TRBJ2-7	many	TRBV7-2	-	TGTGCCAGCAGCTTAGACGGGAGATCCTACGAGCAGTACTTC	CASSLDGRSYEQYF
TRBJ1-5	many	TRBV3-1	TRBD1	TGTGCCAGCAGCCAAGCGGACAGGGGGCATCAGCCCCAGCATTTT	CASSQADRGHQPQHF
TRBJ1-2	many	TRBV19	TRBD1	TGTGCCAGTAGTAAACAGGGGGCATATGGCTACACCTTC	CASSKQGAYGYTF
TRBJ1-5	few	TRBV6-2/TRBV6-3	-	TGTGCCAGCAGTTCCCCCCGCCAGCCCCAGCATTTT	CASSSPRQPQHF
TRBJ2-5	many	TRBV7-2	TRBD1	TGTGCCAGCAGCTTAGGTGCCGGACAGGGGGCCGGTAGGGGCCAGTACTTC	CASSLGAGQGAGRGQYF
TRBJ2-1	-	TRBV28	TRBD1	TGTGCCAGCAGTCCCCGAGGGCAGGGGGCCGATGAGCAGTTCTTC	CASSPRGQGADEQFF
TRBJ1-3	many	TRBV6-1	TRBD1	TGTGCCAGCACCTCCGGACAGGCAAGTTCTGGAAACACCATATATTTT	CASTSGQASSGNTIYF
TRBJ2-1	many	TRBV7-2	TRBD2	TGTGCCAGCAGCGCCGGACTAGCAGAAATGAATGAGCAGTTCTTC	CASSAGLAEMNEQFF
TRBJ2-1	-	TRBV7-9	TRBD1	TGTGCCAGCAGCTTGGGACAGGGGGGTCTGAATGAGCAGTTCTTC	CASSLGQGGLNEQFF
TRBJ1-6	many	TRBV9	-	TGTGCCAGCAGCGTAAGTCAGGAAATTTCACCCCTCCACTTT	CASSVSQEISPLHF
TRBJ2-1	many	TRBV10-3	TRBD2	TGTGCCATCAGTGAGTCGGCGGGAGGGGCGACCTTGAGGGTTGAGCAGTTCTTC	CAISESAGGATLRVEQFF
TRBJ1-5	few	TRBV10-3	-	TGTGCCATCAGTGGAAGTTGGGAGAATCAGCCCCAGCATTTT	CAISGSWENQPQHF
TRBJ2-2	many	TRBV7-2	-	TGTGCCAGCAGCCCCCTAGGCGTCGCGAACACCGGGGAGCTGTTTTTT	CASSPLGVANTGELFF
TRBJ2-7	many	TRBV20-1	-	TGCAGTGCTAGAGCCAGCCCCTACGAGCAGTACTTC	CSARASPYEQYF
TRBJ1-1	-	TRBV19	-	TGTGCCAGTAGTATAGGCCTGATGAACACTGAAGCTTTCTTT	CASSIGLMNTEAFF
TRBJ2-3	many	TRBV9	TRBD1	TGTGCCAGCAGCGCAAGGGGGCTCTCCACAGATACGCAGTATTTT	CASSARGLSTDTQYF
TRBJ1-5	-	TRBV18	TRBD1	TGTGCCAGCTCTCCCGGGACAGGGGATCCCAATCAGCCCCAGCATTTT	CASSPGTGDPNQPQHF
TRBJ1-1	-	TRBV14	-	TGTGCCAGCAGCCCCCGTGGGAACAGGGTGAAAATGAACACTGAAGCTTTCTTT	CASSPRGNRVKMNTEAFF
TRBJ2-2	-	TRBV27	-	TGTGCCAGCAGTACCGGACAATTAAACACCGGGGAGCTGTTTTTT	CASSTGQLNTGELFF
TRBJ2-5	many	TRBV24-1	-	TGTGCCTCCTCTTCAGGGAGTGAGACCCAGTACTTC	CASSSGSETQYF
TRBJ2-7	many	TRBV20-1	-	TGCAGTGCTGTTAGCGGACACTCCTACGAGCAGTACTTC	CSAVSGHSYEQYF
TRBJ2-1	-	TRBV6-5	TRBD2	TGTGGCAGCAGTTTATCGGGACTAGTTAAGCAGTTCTTC	CGSSLSGLVKQFF
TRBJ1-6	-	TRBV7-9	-	TGTGCCAGCAGCTTAGTACCCTCTATGCCGGCAACACCCCTCCACTTT	CASSLVPSMPATPLHF
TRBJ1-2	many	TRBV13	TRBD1	TGTGCCAGCAGCTACCCGGGACAGCCGTATGGCTACACCTTC	CASSYPGQPYGYTF
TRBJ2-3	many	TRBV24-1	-	TGTGCCACCAGTGGTGGGAGTAGAGGCACAGATACGCAGTATTTT	CATSGGSRGTDTQYF
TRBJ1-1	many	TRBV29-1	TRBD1	TGCAGCGGAGGACAGGGAAGGGAAGCTTTCTTT	CSGGQGREAFF
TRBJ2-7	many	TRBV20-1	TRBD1	TGCAGTGCTACACCCGGGACAGGGGTTGGAGAGCAGTACTTC	CSATPGTGVGEQYF
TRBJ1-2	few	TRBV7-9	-	TGTGCCAGCAGCTTAGGTCCGGAGCACTATGGCTACACCTTC	CASSLGPEHYGYTF
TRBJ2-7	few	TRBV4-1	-	TGCGCCAGCAGCCTTGGAGGGGCGAACCGGGAGCTCGAGCAGTACTTC	CASSLGGANRELEQYF
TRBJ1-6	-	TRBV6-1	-	TGTGCCAGCAGTTACCAACTCTACAGGGAAGGGAATTCACCCCTCCACTTT	CASSYQLYREGNSPLHF
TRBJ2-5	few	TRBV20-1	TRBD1	TGCAGTGCTACAACAGGGGGCGAGACCCAGTACTTC	CSATTGGETQYF
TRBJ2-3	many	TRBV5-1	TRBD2	TGCGCCAGCAAACCCGGGACTAGCGGTGAGAATACGCAGTATTTT	CASKPGTSGENTQYF
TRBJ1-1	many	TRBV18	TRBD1	TGTGCCAGCTCTTCCCAGGGGGTTAGGGGCACTGAAGCTTTCTTT	CASSSQGVRGTEAFF
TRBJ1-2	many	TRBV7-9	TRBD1	TGTGCCAGTTTACGGGACAGGGGTCCTAACTATGGCTACACCTTC	CASLRDRGPNYGYTF
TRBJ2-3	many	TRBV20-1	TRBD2	TGCAGTCCCCGGGCGGGAGGGAATGCAGATACGCAGTATTTT	CSPRAGGNADTQYF
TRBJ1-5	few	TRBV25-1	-	TGTGCCAGCAGTGAAGGACGGGACATTTATCAGCCCCAGCATTTT	CASSEGRDIYQPQHF
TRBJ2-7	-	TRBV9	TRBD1	TGTGCCAGCAGCGCGTTTACAGGGGCGGACGAGCAGTACTTC	CASSAFTGADEQYF
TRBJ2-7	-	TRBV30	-	TGTGCCTGGAGTGTACTTGGAAGCTCCTACGAGCAGTACTTC	CAWSVLGSSYEQYF
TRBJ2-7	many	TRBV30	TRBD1	TGTGCCTGGAGTAAGGACAGGGAAGGCGAGCAGTACTTC	CAWSKDREGEQYF
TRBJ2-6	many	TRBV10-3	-	TGTGCCATCAGTGGTGGCAGTAACTCTGGGGCCAACGTCCTGACTTTC	CAISGGSNSGANVLTF
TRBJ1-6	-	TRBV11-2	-	TGTGCCAGCAGCTTAGTTCGGCAGTGGAATTCACCCCTCCACTTT	CASSLVRQWNSPLHF
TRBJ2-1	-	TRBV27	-	TGTGCCAGTAGCGGCCCCGCGTACAATGGGCAGTTCTTC	CASSGPAYNGQFF
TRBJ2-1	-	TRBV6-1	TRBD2	TGTGCCAGCAGTGAACCGGGCCTAGCGGGAGTATTCAATGAGCAGTTCTTC	CASSEPGLAGVFNEQFF